This T cell receptor (beta chain) was identified during a study of blood T cell repertoires in COVID-19. Study-wide context: Both acute and convalescent COVID-19 samples were obtained from the United States, Italy and Spain. Sources were T cells, B-cell-depleted T cells, or PBMCs; the material itself was cDNA or gDNA.

From germline, CDR1 is SGHRS and CDR2 YFSETQ. V shed 0 bases and J shed 1 base, with 16 bases lying between them. There are 18 residues in the CDR3. The authors' processing: Estimated nucleated cell counts came from reference gene primer amplification. Profiled with immunoSEQ multiplex PCR; TCRdb holds only in-frame clones, not every one. V and J calls and clone size come straight from that table; D and trimming were deduced from the DNA. The repertoire holds approximately 450,000 clones, with around 89% as singletons. The chain joins TRBV5-1 to TRBJ1-4; D perhaps matches TRBD1 (5 bases). Material for sequencing was peripheral blood. The sequence derives from a woman in her thirties with acute or convalescent COVID-19. The CDR3 loop reads CASSLGEGVSRTNEKLFF. CDR3 coding DNA: TGCGCCAGCAGCTTGGGGGAAGGGGTCTCCCGAACTAATGAAAAACTGTTTTTT.